A selection of T cell receptor beta chains follows, all from one sample in a study of blood T cells in healthy people across ages. TCRdb reprocessed the 5' RACE reads with MiXCR, giving one entry per CDR3 protein. The table includes fewer than 2,000,000 distinct CDR3 sequences, roughly 32% detected once. The sample was blood. These receptors all come from a woman aged 25 to 45 in good health. CDR3s include the opening cysteine and the closing phenylalanine or tryptophan.

12,TRBJ1-2,TRBV29-1,CSVGDRSYGYTF
11,TRBJ2-1,TRBV5-6,CASSRGPKEFF
15,TRBJ1-1,TRBV5-6,CASSPRAGYNTEAFF
19,TRBJ2-6,TRBV15,CATSSSPGQGPSGANVLTF
15,TRBJ2-1,TRBV6-1,CASSSEVIVYNEQFF
14,TRBJ1-5,TRBV4-1,CASSSPITYQPQHF
16,TRBJ1-1,TRBV3-1,CASSLGGGRFVVEAFF
16,TRBJ2-7,TRBV7-9,CASPPTDGSGIYEQYF
16,TRBJ1-2,TRBV4-1,CASSQDFSSSNYGYIF
14,TRBJ1-2,TRBV20-1,CSAIQRGINYGYTF
15,TRBJ2-7,TRBV20-1,CSALPSGTGAYEQYF
13,TRBJ2-1,TRBV5-5,CASSLQVSHEQFF
15,TRBJ2-1,TRBV9,CASSVEDGSYNEQFF
13,TRBJ2-1,TRBV25-1,CASSEFGRNEQFF
15,TRBJ2-1,TRBV21-1,CASNNWTSGYNEQFF
13,TRBJ2-5,TRBV9,CASSHTGGETQYF
15,TRBJ1-4,TRBV12-3/TRBV12-4,CASSRGTAGGEKLFF
15,TRBJ2-7,TRBV28,CASSSGVPGSYEQYF
17,TRBJ2-3,TRBV28,CASSLWRQGGLLDTQYF
13,TRBJ2-3,TRBV15,CATASGRTDTQYF
16,TRBJ2-5,TRBV20-1,CSARGPLRENSETQYF
14,TRBJ2-3,TRBV9,CASRGGSLTDTQYF
13,TRBJ2-5,TRBV29-1,CSVERGLELTQYF
14,TRBJ2-3,TRBV29-1,CSVKGPAGTDTRYF
17,TRBJ2-1,TRBV7-9,CASSPLRAGDPYNEQFF
20,TRBJ1-2,TRBV5-1,CASSYTTGADRGRRTSGYTF
18,TRBJ2-5,TRBV20-1,CSASPFRAQRGLEETQYF
12,TRBJ2-7,TRBV6-1,CASSWETREQYF
15,TRBJ2-7,TRBV29-1,CSVRSSGATTYEQYF
17,TRBJ2-4,TRBV2,CASSEVRVSIAKNIQYF
13,TRBJ1-2,TRBV6-1,CASQEGGAYGYTF
14,TRBJ1-2,TRBV4-2,CASSQGPVNYGYTF
17,TRBJ2-3,TRBV9,CASSVDPGPSNTDTQYF
14,TRBJ2-1,TRBV5-1,CASRKREVYNEQFF
15,TRBJ2-2,TRBV7-9,CASSYRTSADGELFF
13,TRBJ1-2,TRBV27,CASSVRRESDYTF
13,TRBJ2-1,TRBV5-1,CASSLAQEPGQFF
15,TRBJ2-5,TRBV7-7,CASSLAPRVSETQYF
14,TRBJ2-7,TRBV7-8,CASSPATASYEQYF
13,TRBJ2-7,TRBV29-1,CSVEVQGPDEQYF
15,TRBJ2-3,TRBV12-5,CASGKAGVDTDTQYF